Listed here are 24 T cell receptor beta chains from one sample, sequenced in a study of blood T cell repertoires in COVID-19. The protocol was immunoSEQ multiplex PCR, while the TCRdb copy is restricted to in-frame clones and leaves out a portion. Of under 75,000 clones in the sample, around 85% were seen once. Sequences were obtained from peripheral blood. These receptors were taken from a woman aged 70-85 years with acute or convalescent COVID-19.

The rearrangement joins TRBV28 to TRBJ2-3; the D is unclear. Trimming shortened V by 6 bases and J by 3 bases, and 16 bases separated the two germline ends. The germline CDR1 and CDR2 sequences are MDHEN and SYDVKM. This CDR3 is 15 amino acids long. CDR3 bases: TGTGCCAGCAGGGCGGAGCAGTCATGGACAGATACGCAGTATTTT. Residues: CASRAEQSWTDTQYF.

The rearrangement uses TRBV2 and TRBJ1-3, with a possible D match to TRBD1 (6 bases). The CDR3 covers 13 residues. The germline V and J ends were trimmed by 6 bases and 0 bases, with 6 bases remaining between them. Germline values: CDR1 SNHLY, CDR2 FYNNEI. CDR3 DNA: TGTGCCAGCAGGGACAGCTCTGGAAACACCATATATTTT. Amino acid sequence: CASRDSSGNTIYF.

This clone was found a few times. The rearrangement joins TRBV5-1 to TRBJ2-7; 8 bases are a match to TRBD1. The germline V gene encodes CDR1 SGHRS and CDR2 YFSETQ. There are 14 residues in the CDR3. Trimming removed 0 bases from V and 6 bases from J; junction bases left unmatched: 5. CDR3 DNA: TGCGCCAGCAGCTTGGGACAGGGGATAAGCGAGCAGTACTTC. Its translation is CASSLGQGISEQYF.

The CDR3: CASSDRGGRTDTQYF. Here the CDR3 DNA reads TGTGCCAGCAGCGACAGGGGTGGAAGGACAGATACGCAGTATTTT. The chain is built from TRBV14 and TRBJ2-3; 8 bases line up with TRBD1. There are 15 residues in the CDR3. The germline V gene has CDR1 SGHDN and CDR2 FVKESK. V was pared by 5 bases and J by 3 bases, with 7 bases of the junction left unmatched. Full variable domain (rest looked up from reference TRBV14 and TRBJ2-3): EAGVTQFPSHSVIEKGQTVTLRCDPISGHDNLYWYRRVMGKEIKFLLHFVKESKQDESGMPNNRFLAERTGGTYSTLKVQPAELEDSGVYFCASSDRGGRTDTQYFGPGTRLTVL.

The chain couples TRBV19 to TRBJ2-5; perhaps TRBD1 as D (6 bases). Trimming stripped 2 bases from V and 4 bases from J, with 14 bases between. This CDR3 contains 15 residues. Germline-derived CDR1 and CDR2 are LNHDA and SQIVND (reference sequence). CDR3 amino acids: CASSITWEQGETQYF. Here the CDR3 DNA reads TGTGCCAGTAGTATAACCTGGGAACAGGGAGAGACCCAGTACTTC.

This clone was counted only a few times. This rearrangement joins TRBV4-1 to TRBJ1-6, with TRBD1 as a possible D gene (6 bases). Trimming took off 0 bases at V and 3 bases at J, with 6 bases between the two ends. CDR3 length: 15 residues. Germline loops: CDR1 MGHRA, CDR2 YSYEKL. In nucleotides, the CDR3 is TGCGCCAGCAGCCAAGAGACAGGCTATAATTCACCCCTCCACTTT. Translated: CASSQETGYNSPLHF.

The chain is built from TRBV7-3 and TRBJ2-2; 13 bases map to TRBD2. V gave up 3 bases and J gave up 5 bases; unmatched junction bases: 6. CDR1 SGHTA and CDR2 FQGTGA come from the germline V gene. The CDR3 extends over 17 amino acids. The CDR3, as DNA: TGTGCCAGCAGCTTGACTAGCGGGGGGCCGAGGACCGGGGAGCTGTTTTTT. Its protein is CASSLTSGGPRTGELFF. The full variable domain, in which reference TRBV7-3 and TRBJ2-2 provide the parts outside the CDR3, is GAGVSQTPSNKVTEKGKYVELRCDPISGHTALYWYRQSLGQGPEFLIYFQGTGAADDSGLPNDRFFAVRPEGSVSTLKIQRTERGDSAVYLCASSLTSGGPRTGELFFGEGSRLTVL.

By sample fraction, this clone is medium-sized (0.01 to 0.1%). The chain is built from TRBV19 and TRBJ2-7, with D perhaps TRBD1 (6 bases). The CDR3 consists of 15 residues. V was pared by 3 bases and J by 4 bases, with 16 bases between. CDR1 is LNHDA and CDR2 is SQIVND in the germline V gene (reference sequence). CDR3 region: CASSINRERAYEQYF. The DNA of the CDR3 is TGTGCCAGTAGTATCAACAGGGAACGTGCATACGAGCAGTACTTC. The whole variable domain, filled in from reference TRBV19 and TRBJ2-7, reads DGGITQSPKYLFRKEGQNVTLSCEQNLNHDAMYWYRQDPGQGLRLIYYSQIVNDFQKGDIAEGYSVSREKKESFPLTVTSAQKNPTAFYLCASSINRERAYEQYFGPGTRLTVT.

The chain employs TRBV5-4 and TRBJ2-7, with D perhaps TRBD1 (5 bases). The CDR3 totals 15 residues. The germline CDR1 and CDR2 sequences are SGHNT and YYREEE (reference sequence). V was cut by 0 bases and J by 1 base, with 11 bases left in between. The CDR3 nucleotides are TGTGCCAGCAGCTTGGAGCAGGGCCGTTCCTACGAGCAGTACTTC. It codes for CASSLEQGRSYEQYF.

This clone was seen just once. This chain joins TRBV28 and TRBJ1-4; D not resolved. CDR1 is MDHEN and CDR2 is SYDVKM in the germline V gene. The V and J ends lost 6 bases and 6 bases respectively, with 14 bases between them. The CDR3 spans 14 residues. This CDR3 is CASRGGPGDEKLFF. The CDR3 coding sequence is TGTGCCAGCAGGGGAGGGCCAGGAGATGAAAAACTGTTTTTT.

CDR3 sequence: CASSDPNLLETQYF. The CDR3 DNA sequence: TGTGCCAGCAGTGACCCTAATCTGCTGGAGACCCAGTACTTC. The chain links TRBV2 to TRBJ2-5; D call uncertain. CDR1 is SNHLY, CDR2 FYNNEI, per germline. CDR3 size: 14 residues. Trimming stripped 3 bases from V and 5 bases from J, with 13 bases between.

The V gene is TRBV28, the J gene TRBJ2-3; 13 positions match TRBD2. After removal of 5 bases from V and 4 bases from J, the junction contained 6 bases not matched to a gene. CDR3 size: 16 residues. Germline V gene lookup returns CDR1 MDHEN and CDR2 SYDVKM. CDR3 region: CASSPRLAGGSDTQYF. CDR3 sequence (DNA): TGTGCCAGCAGTCCCCGACTAGCGGGGGGCTCAGATACGCAGTATTTT.

The V and J genes are TRBV10-1 and TRBJ2-1, with 10 bases matching TRBD1. Losses at the gene ends were 4 bases for V and 13 bases for J; bases not matched to a gene: 4. There are 12 residues in the CDR3. In germline, CDR1 is WNHNN, CDR2 SYGVQD (reference sequence). The CDR3 DNA reads TGCGCCAGCAGTGGAGGACAGGGGGTACAGTTCTTC. The encoded protein is CASSGGQGVQFF.

V and J are TRBV6-6 and TRBJ2-2, with 7 bases identical to TRBD1. The CDR3 consists of 17 residues. The germline V gene has CDR1 MNHNY and CDR2 SVGAGI (reference sequence). V lost 5 bases and J lost 8; bases outside the gene matches: 17. CDR3 DNA sequence: TGTGCCAGCAGTCCACACTTACAGGGGCCTGTTCGGGGGGAGCTGTTTTTT. This gives the protein CASSPHLQGPVRGELFF.

This clone was seen just once. The gene calls are TRBV7-2 and TRBJ1-2; no reliable D call. There are 15 residues in the CDR3. V lost 1 base and J lost 1, with 10 bases in between. CDR1 and CDR2 (germline): SGHTA, FQGNSA. The CDR3 spells CASSLDASRNYGYTF. Here the CDR3 DNA reads TGTGCCAGCAGCTTAGACGCCAGTCGTAACTATGGCTACACCTTC.

The gene calls are TRBV18 and TRBJ2-5, with D possibly matching TRBD1 (6 bases). Trimming removed 6 bases at V and 1 base at J, with 12 bases between. The length of the CDR3 is 14 residues. Germline CDR1 is KGHSH and CDR2 is LQKENI. The CDR3: CASSKGGFQETQYF. The CDR3 DNA reads TGTGCCAGCTCTAAAGGGGGTTTCCAAGAGACCCAGTACTTC. The variable domain in full, with the rest retrieved from reference TRBV18 and TRBJ2-5, is NAGVMQNPRHLVRRRGQEARLRCSPMKGHSHVYWYRQLPEEGLKFMVYLQKENIIDESGMPKERFSAEFPKEGPSILRIQQVVRGDSAAYFCASSKGGFQETQYFGPGTRLLVL.

The V gene is TRBV7-2, the J gene TRBJ2-5, with TRBD1 as a possible D gene (6 bases). In germline, CDR1 is SGHTA, CDR2 FQGNSA. V gave up 5 bases and J gave up 4 bases, with 17 bases separating them. CDR3 size: 15 residues. The CDR3 bases are TGTGCCAGCAGCGCCTTGTTGGGCAGGGGAGAGACCCAGTACTTC. It yields the protein CASSALLGRGETQYF.

This clone was seen only a few times. This rearrangement joins TRBV7-2 to TRBJ2-1; 7 bases map to TRBD1. V dropped 7 bases and J dropped 3; count of bases not matched to a gene: 9. This CDR3 contains 15 residues. Germline loops: CDR1 SGHTA, CDR2 FQGNSA. In DNA, the CDR3 is TGTGCCAGCATGTATCCGGGACAGAGCTACAATGAGCAGTTCTTC. Amino acids: CASMYPGQSYNEQFF.

The chain combines TRBV11-3 with TRBJ2-2; 7 bases fit TRBD1. The length of the CDR3 is 15 residues. V was pared by 5 bases and J by 5 bases, with 8 bases of the junction left unmatched. The germline V gene has CDR1 SGHNT and CDR2 YENEEA. CDR3 residues: CASSPRQGGTGELFF. In DNA form, the CDR3 reads TGTGCCAGCAGCCCGCGACAGGGTGGGACCGGGGAGCTGTTTTTT.

V is TRBV3-1 (or the pseudogene TRBV3-2) and J is TRBJ2-3; D is possibly TRBD2 (7 bases). Trimming pared 1 base from V and 3 bases from J, leaving 17 bases between. The length of the CDR3 is 17 residues. Germline V gene data show CDR1 as LGHDT and CDR2 as YNNKEL (reference sequence). The CDR3 is CASSQAGGAGGTDTQYF. The CDR3 nucleotides are TGTGCCAGCAGCCAAGCGGGGGGCGCCGGAGGTACAGATACGCAGTATTTT.

This chain connects TRBV9 to TRBJ1-6; 10 bases are shared with TRBD1. Looked up from germline, CDR1 is SGDLS and CDR2 is YYNGEE. Trimming cost V 0 bases and J 8 bases; bases outside gene matches: 8. The CDR3 spans 17 residues. The CDR3 DNA reads as TGTGCCAGCAGCGTAGCTGGATCGGGACAGGGGTATTCACCCCTCCACTTT. It specifies CASSVAGSGQGYSPLHF.

The V gene is TRBV27, the J gene TRBJ1-1, with 10 bases that match TRBD1. The CDR3 contains 14 residues. Germline V gene lookup returns CDR1 MNHEY and CDR2 SMNVEV (reference sequence). The V gene end was trimmed by 4 bases and the J gene end by 3 bases; junction bases not matched to a gene: 2. CDR3 bases: TGTGCCAGCAGTTGGACAGGGGGACACACTGAAGCTTTCTTT. Translating gives CASSWTGGHTEAFF.

This clone was counted between two and nine times. The chain carries TRBV7-8 and TRBJ1-5, with D tentatively TRBD1 (5 bases). V was trimmed by 7 bases and J by 3 bases, leaving 10 bases between them. This CDR3 is 13 amino acids long. Germline V gene sequence: CDR1 SGHVS, CDR2 FQNEAQ. CDR3 DNA: TGTGCCAGCAAAGGGGCACTCAATCAGCCCCAGCATTTT. It codes for CASKGALNQPQHF.

This chain links TRBV24-1 with TRBJ1-1, with 11 positions matching TRBD1. CDR1 is KGHDR and CDR2 is SFDVKD in the germline V gene. V dropped 2 bases and J dropped 10; count of bases not matched to a gene: 8. The CDR3 extends over 15 amino acids. CDR3 residues: CATSDSRTGGKRAFF. The CDR3 DNA is TGTGCCACCAGTGATTCAAGGACAGGGGGCAAAAGAGCTTTCTTT.